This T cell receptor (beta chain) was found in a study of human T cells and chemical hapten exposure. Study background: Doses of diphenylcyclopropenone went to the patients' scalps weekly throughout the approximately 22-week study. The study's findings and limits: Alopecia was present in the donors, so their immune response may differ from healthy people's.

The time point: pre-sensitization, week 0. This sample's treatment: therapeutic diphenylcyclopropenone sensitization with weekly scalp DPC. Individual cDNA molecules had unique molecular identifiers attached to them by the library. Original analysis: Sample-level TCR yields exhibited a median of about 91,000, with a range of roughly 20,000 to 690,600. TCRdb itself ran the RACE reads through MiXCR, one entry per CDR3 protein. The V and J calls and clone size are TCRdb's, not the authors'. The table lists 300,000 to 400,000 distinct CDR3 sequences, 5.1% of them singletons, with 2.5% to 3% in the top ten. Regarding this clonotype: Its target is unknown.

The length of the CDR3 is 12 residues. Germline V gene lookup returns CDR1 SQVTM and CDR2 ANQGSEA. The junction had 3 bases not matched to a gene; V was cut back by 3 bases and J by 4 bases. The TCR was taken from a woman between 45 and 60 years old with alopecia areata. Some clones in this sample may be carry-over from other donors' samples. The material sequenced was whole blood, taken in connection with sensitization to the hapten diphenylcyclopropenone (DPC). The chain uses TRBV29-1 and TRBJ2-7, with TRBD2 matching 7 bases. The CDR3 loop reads CSVEGEGYEQYF. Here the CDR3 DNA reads TGCAGCGTTGAGGGGGAGGGGTACGAGCAGTACTTC.